This TCR beta chain emerged from a study of human T cells and chemical hapten exposure. The CDR3 has 14 residues. CDR1 and CDR2 (germline): SEHNR, FQNEAQ (reference sequence). V lost 8 bases and J lost 2, with 16 bases in between. This clonotype was observed a few times. The time point was: patch test 1, 2 weeks after DPC sensitization. This sample's treatment: therapeutic diphenylcyclopropenone sensitization with weekly scalp DPC. TCRdb processed the RACE reads anew with MiXCR; each CDR3 protein has one entry. The sample records nearly 350,000 distinct CDR3 sequences, around 6.9% being singletons. The V call is TRBV7-9, the J call TRBJ2-7, with TRBD1 as a possible D gene (7 bases). The sequence was obtained from a woman between 18 and 30 years old with alopecia areata. Some clones in this sample may be carry-over from other donors' samples. The input for sequencing was whole blood, taken in connection with sensitization to the hapten diphenylcyclopropenone (DPC). As DNA, the CDR3 is TGTGCCAGCTCCTGGGCAGGGGGGCCCTACGAGCAGTACTTC. It encodes CASSWAGGPYEQYF.